This T cell receptor beta chain was observed in a study of response to subunit inactivated influenza vaccine. Overall study findings and caveats: The study's authors posited that every seasonal influenza vaccination enlists few new T cells.

TCRdb fed the RT-PCR reads into MiXCR, producing one record per CDR3 protein. The sample includes 400,000 to 650,000 distinct CDR3 sequences, about 7.2% of them seen just once. In its sample, this clonotype was seen many times. Its specificity is not known. CDR1 is DFQATT and CDR2 is SNEGSKA in the germline V gene (reference sequence). The junction had 8 bases not matched to a gene; V was cut back by 0 bases and J by 6 bases. CDR3 length equals 15 residues. The sequence came from a man aged 45 to 70 who received an inactivated influenza vaccine. The chain has TRBV20-1 and TRBJ2-7; TRBD2 matches 10 bases. The sample in question was PBMCs from blood, obtained 23 months after vaccination. This CDR3 reads CSAREFLAGVGEQYF. The CDR3 nucleotides read TGCAGTGCTAGAGAGTTTCTAGCGGGAGTTGGCGAGCAGTACTTC.